A single sample gave rise to the 25 T cell receptor beta chains below, sequenced in a study of blood T cells in healthy people across ages. A second PCR, run for about 7 to 11 cycles, used a sample-barcoded 5' primer plus a J-beta primer mix. TCRdb re-called the 5' RACE reads through MiXCR, storing one row per CDR3 protein. Here the sample spans 590,000 or so distinct CDR3 sequences, approximately 30% being singletons. What was sequenced was blood. The receptors come from an elderly woman in good health.

The table lists this clonotype with a few counts. The chain is built from TRBV29-1 and TRBJ1-4, with 7 bases matching TRBD1. The ends lost 4 bases at V and 8 bases at J; junction bases unmatched: 7. The CDR3 has 13 amino acids. From germline, CDR1 is SQVTM and CDR2 ANQGSEA. The CDR3: CSVGRSGGEKLFF. DNA for the CDR3: TGCAGCGTTGGCCGATCAGGGGGGGAAAAACTGTTTTTT.

This clonotype has more than one count but fewer than ten. The V and J genes are TRBV30 and TRBJ1-6; D unclear. With 4 bases removed from V and 7 bases from J, the gap between germline ends came to 11 bases. Looked up from germline, CDR1 is GTSNPN and CDR2 is SVGIG (reference sequence). CDR3 size: 13 residues. For the CDR3, the DNA is TGTGCCTGGACCACCCTACCGAATTCACCCCTCCACTTT. This sequence encodes CAWTTLPNSPLHF. Based on the CDR3 plus reference TRBV30 and TRBJ1-6, the full variable domain is SQTIHQWPATLVQPVGSPLSLECTVEGTSNPNLYWYRQAAGRGLQLLFYSVGIGQISSEVPQNLSASRPQDRQFILSSKKLLLSDSGFYLCAWTTLPNSPLHFGNGTRLTVT.

This clonotype is a singleton in its sample. This chain joins TRBV14 and TRBJ1-1; D is ambiguous. Germline V gene data show CDR1 as SGHDN and CDR2 as FVKESK. The CDR3 is 16 residues long. Trimming stripped 2 bases from V and 0 bases from J, with 13 bases between. The DNA of the CDR3 is TGTGCCAGCAGCCAACTAGGCGGTCGGATGAACACTGAAGCTTTCTTT. This sequence encodes CASSQLGGRMNTEAFF.

This clonotype was observed many times. The chain uses TRBV29-1 and TRBJ1-2; D possibly corresponds to TRBD1 (6 bases). Germline CDR1 reads SQVTM; CDR2 reads ANQGSEA. Trimming shortened V by 0 bases and J by 6 bases, and 11 bases separated the two germline ends. The CDR3 is 13 amino acids. CDR3 DNA sequence: TGCAGCGTTGAAGATTGGGGGCAGGATGGCTACACCTTC. This encodes CSVEDWGQDGYTF.

Regarding this clonotype: A much larger clonotype is one base distant, so this may be a read error. The chain recombines TRBV5-1 with TRBJ2-3, with no clear D. CDR3 length equals 11 residues. Trimming stripped 7 bases from V and 6 bases from J, with 9 bases between. Looked up from germline, CDR1 is SGHRS and CDR2 is YFSETQ. The CDR3 DNA reads TGCGCCAGCGGTGTTTGGGATACGCAGTATTTT. Protein: CASGVWDTQYF.

In the case of this clonotype: A much bigger clone sits one base away, suggesting this may be a read error. The V gene is TRBV7-2, the J gene TRBJ2-5; D may correspond to TRBD1 or TRBD2 (5 bases each). The end of the DNA fits TRBJ2-1 better, so the J call may be wrong. The CDR3 has 14 amino acids. Per the germline V gene, CDR1 is SGHTA and CDR2 is FQGNSA. This CDR3 reads CASTEWGTQETQFF. In DNA, the CDR3 is TGTGCCAGCACCGAGTGGGGGACGCAAGAGACCCAGTTCTTC.

The chain joins TRBV5-1 to TRBJ2-1; 9 bases align to TRBD1. V lost 3 bases to trimming and J lost 4 bases; unmatched junction nucleotides: 8. The length of the CDR3 is 16 residues. The germline gives CDR1 SGHRS, CDR2 YFSETQ. Written as DNA, the CDR3 is TGCGCCAGCAGCTCCCTGGGACAGGGTGGGTACAATGAGCAGTTCTTC. Translating gives CASSSLGQGGYNEQFF.

This clonotype was detected only a few times. The chain joins TRBV20-1 to TRBJ1-5; 9 bases map to TRBD1. J lost 4 bases, V lost 5 bases, and 3 bases had no gene match. Germline V gene lookup returns CDR1 DFQATT and CDR2 SNEGSKA (reference sequence). CDR3 length: 13 residues. The CDR3, as DNA: TGCAGTGCTCGGACAGGGGCAAATCAGCCCCAGCATTTT. It encodes CSARTGANQPQHF.

The genes are TRBV20-1 and TRBJ1-5; TRBD1 agrees at 9 bases. This CDR3 comprises 14 residues. The germline gives CDR1 DFQATT, CDR2 SNEGSKA (reference sequence). The junction had 5 bases not matched to a gene; V was cut back by 5 bases and J by 3 bases. CDR3 DNA sequence: TGCAGTGCTCTGGGGGACAGGGACAATCAGCCCCAGCATTTT. It encodes CSALGDRDNQPQHF.

The chain links TRBV20-1 to TRBJ2-5, with TRBD1 identical over 8 bases. Germline V gene lookup returns CDR1 DFQATT and CDR2 SNEGSKA (reference sequence). This CDR3 has 17 amino acids. The V and J ends lost 2 bases and 3 bases, in that order; junction bases with no gene match: 14. The CDR3, as DNA: TGCAGTGCTAGATCGCTCAGGGGGCGAAAGGAAAAAGAGACCCAGTACTTC. It is translated as CSARSLRGRKEKETQYF.

A few counts support this clonotype. The chain employs TRBV11-2 and TRBJ2-5; the D gene could be TRBD1 or TRBD2 (5 bases each). V lost 0 bases and J 11 bases, leaving 16 bases between the germline ends. Germline V gives CDR1 SGHAT, CDR2 FQNNGV. CDR3 length: 14 residues. CDR3 bases: TGTGCCAGCAGCTTAGACCGCTGGGGGAATGAGCAGTACTTC. Protein: CASSLDRWGNEQYF.

This clonotype has only a few counts. This could be a read error, since a much larger clone is one nucleotide away. This sequence joins TRBV6-5 and TRBJ1-2; 9 positions agree with TRBD1. Germline trimming cut 11 bases from V and 2 bases from J; bases unmatched to any gene: 9. The germline V gene encodes CDR1 MNHEY and CDR2 SVGAGI. The CDR3 is 14 residues long. This CDR3 is CACGGTGSNYGYTF. The CDR3, as DNA: TGTGCCTGCGGAGGGACAGGGTCCAACTATGGCTACACCTTC.

This clonotype has more than one count but fewer than ten. This chain links TRBV6-2 or TRBV6-3 with TRBJ2-2, with 10 bases aligning to TRBD1. The CDR3 has 16 amino acids. The germline gives CDR1 MNHEY, CDR2 SVGEGT. V trimming: 6 bases; J trimming: 1 base; junction bases outside the gene matches: 5. This CDR3 is CASSPGQGRNTGELFF. The CDR3 DNA is TGTGCCAGCAGCCCGGGACAGGGGAGGAACACCGGGGAGCTGTTTTTT.

Comments on this clonotype: A clone one base away is much larger, so this may be a read error. The rearrangement uses TRBV29-1 and TRBJ1-4; 9 bases agree with TRBD1. Germline V gene data show CDR1 as SQVTM and CDR2 as ANQGSEA. The CDR3 runs 13 residues. V was clipped by 6 bases and J by 7 bases; unmatched bases: 6. Here the CDR3 DNA reads TGCAGCGTGGACAGGGGAGGTAGTGAAAAACTGTTTTTT. Amino acids: CSVDRGGSEKLFF.

The chain carries TRBV20-1 and TRBJ2-2, with D perhaps matching TRBD1 or TRBD2 (5 bases each). The CDR3 extends over 16 amino acids. Trimming left V 6 bases short and J 0 bases short, with 17 bases between. The germline gives CDR1 DFQATT, CDR2 SNEGSKA (reference sequence). Here the CDR3 reads CSAINRDGPNTGELFF. As DNA, the CDR3 is TGCAGTGCCATAAACCGGGACGGCCCGAACACCGGGGAGCTGTTTTTT.

Of note for this clonotype: A much larger clonotype is one base distant, so this may be a read error. V is TRBV12-3 or TRBV12-4 and J is TRBJ2-7, with TRBD1 identical over 10 bases. The CDR3 sequence is 14 residues long. Losses at the gene ends were 6 bases for V and 2 bases for J; bases not matched to a gene: 4. CDR3: CASRKTGGAYEQYF. The CDR3 DNA is TGTGCCAGCAGGAAGACAGGGGGCGCCTACGAGCAGTACTTC.

There are many counts of this clonotype. This sequence joins TRBV6-2 or TRBV6-3 and TRBJ2-1; D unresolved. CDR3 length: 14 amino acids. From germline, CDR1 is MNHEY and CDR2 SVGEGT. Trimming removed 0 bases from V and 4 bases from J, with 7 bases in between. The CDR3 is CASSYSDRYNEQFF. CDR3 DNA sequence: TGTGCCAGCAGTTACTCAGACCGATACAATGAGCAGTTCTTC.

At least ten counts were recorded for this clonotype. This chain connects TRBV6-2 or TRBV6-3 to TRBJ2-1; D remains ambiguous. Looked up from germline, CDR1 is MNHEY and CDR2 is SVGEGT. V lost 3 bases and J 7 bases, leaving 13 bases between the germline ends. The CDR3 spans 14 residues. CDR3 sequence reads: CASSYGGVGNEQFF. CDR3 nucleotide sequence: TGTGCCAGCAGTTATGGCGGAGTGGGGAATGAGCAGTTCTTC.

The table lists this clonotype with a few counts. The J gene is TRBJ1-5, the V gene TRBV7-8; D ambiguous. From germline, CDR1 is SGHVS and CDR2 FQNEAQ. V was pared by 1 base and J by 7 bases, with 11 bases between. The CDR3 totals 14 residues. The CDR3 protein is CASSLGPPGQPQHF. DNA of the CDR3: TGTGCCAGCAGCTTAGGTCCCCCCGGGCAGCCCCAGCATTTT.

This clonotype was detected only a few times. The CDR3 region is CAWRSDFGQGNTEAFF. In DNA, the CDR3 is TGTGCCTGGAGGAGTGACTTTGGACAGGGGAACACTGAAGCTTTCTTT. V and J are TRBV30 and TRBJ1-1, with 8 bases lining up with TRBD1. V shed 3 bases and J 1 base; nucleotides not matched to a gene: 10. There are 16 residues in the CDR3. In germline, CDR1 is GTSNPN, CDR2 SVGIG (reference sequence). The variable domain in full, completed from reference TRBV30 and TRBJ1-1, reads SQTIHQWPATLVQPVGSPLSLECTVEGTSNPNLYWYRQAAGRGLQLLFYSVGIGQISSEVPQNLSASRPQDRQFILSSKKLLLSDSGFYLCAWRSDFGQGNTEAFFGQGTRLTVV.

Remarks on this clonotype: The conserved phenylalanine or tryptophan is not found at the CDR3 terminus, so this likely reflects a read error. No DNA is shown, since the ends of the CDR3 on it are uncertain; the CDR3 is the one TCRdb lists. The gene calls are TRBV20-1 and TRBJ1-2; the DNA was not used to check the table's D call, TRBD1. In germline, CDR1 is DFQATT, CDR2 SNEGSKA (reference sequence). Ends included, the CDR3 has 13 residues. CDR3: CRAPGGQGYGYTC.

This clonotype was found many times. This sequence joins TRBV24-1 and TRBJ2-1; 11 bases match TRBD2. From germline, CDR1 is KGHDR and CDR2 SFDVKD. This CDR3 has 19 amino acids. Trimming took 5 bases from V and 4 from J; bases not matched to a gene: 15. The chain's CDR3 is CATSAPKGQASGGYNEQFF. Written as DNA, the CDR3 is TGTGCCACCAGTGCCCCGAAGGGCCAAGCTAGCGGGGGGTACAATGAGCAGTTCTTC.

In regard to this clonotype: A much larger clone sits a single nucleotide away, making a read error possible. This chain links TRBV5-5 with TRBJ1-2; D is undetermined. Germline CDR1 is SGHKS and CDR2 is YYEKEE (reference sequence). The CDR3 totals 14 residues. Trimming removed 0 bases from V and 7 bases from J, with 13 bases in between. The CDR3 DNA reads as TGTGCCAGCAGCTTGGAGGGCAGGAGGTGTGGCTACACCTTC. Translated: CASSLEGRRCGYTF.

The table lists this clonotype with many counts. The rearrangement links TRBV20-1 to TRBJ2-3, with D unclear. This CDR3 is built from 11 residues. The V end was cut by 4 bases, the J end by 5 bases, with 7 bases between. The germline gives CDR1 DFQATT, CDR2 SNEGSKA (reference sequence). CDR3: CSAKKGDTQYF. CDR3 DNA sequence: TGCAGTGCTAAGAAGGGAGATACGCAGTATTTT.

This clonotype was counted many times. The chain joins TRBV7-2 to TRBJ2-6, with 11 bases matching TRBD2. The CDR3 length is 18 residues. V shed 6 bases and J 2 bases; nucleotides not matched to a gene: 9. In germline, CDR1 is SGHTA, CDR2 FQGNSA. The CDR3 DNA follows: TGTGCCAGCAGATCGTTTAGCGGGGGGGCGACTGGGGCCAACGTCCTGACTTTC. As protein: CASRSFSGGATGANVLTF.